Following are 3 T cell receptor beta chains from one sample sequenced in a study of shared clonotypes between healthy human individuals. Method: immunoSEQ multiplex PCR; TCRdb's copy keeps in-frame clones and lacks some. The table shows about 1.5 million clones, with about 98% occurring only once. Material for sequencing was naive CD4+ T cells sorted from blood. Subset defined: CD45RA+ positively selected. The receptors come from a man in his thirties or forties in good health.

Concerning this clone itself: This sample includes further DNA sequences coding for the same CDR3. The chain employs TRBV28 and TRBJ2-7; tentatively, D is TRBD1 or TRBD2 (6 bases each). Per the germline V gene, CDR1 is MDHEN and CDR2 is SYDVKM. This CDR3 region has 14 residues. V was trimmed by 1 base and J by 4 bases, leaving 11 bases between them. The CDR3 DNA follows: TGTGCCAGCAGTTTATCGGGGGCGCGGTACGAGCAGTACTTC. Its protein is CASSLSGARYEQYF.

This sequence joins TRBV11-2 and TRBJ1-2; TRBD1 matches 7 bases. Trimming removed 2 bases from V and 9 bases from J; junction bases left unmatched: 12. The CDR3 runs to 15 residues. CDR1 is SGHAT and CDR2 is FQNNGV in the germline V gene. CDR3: CASSLTTNRGESYTF. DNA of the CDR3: TGTGCCAGCAGCTTAACTACTAACAGGGGCGAAAGCTACACCTTC. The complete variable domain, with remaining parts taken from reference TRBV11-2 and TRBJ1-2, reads EAGVAQSPRYKIIEKRQSVAFWCNPISGHATLYWYQQILGQGPKLLIQFQNNGVVDDSQLPKDRFSAERLKGVDSTLKIQPAKLEDSAVYLCASSLTTNRGESYTFGSGTRLTVV.

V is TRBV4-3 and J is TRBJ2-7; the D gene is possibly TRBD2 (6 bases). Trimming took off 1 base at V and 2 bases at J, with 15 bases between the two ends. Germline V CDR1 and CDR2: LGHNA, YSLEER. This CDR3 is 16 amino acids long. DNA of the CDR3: TGCGCCAGCAGCCAAGCGGTTCTAGCGTTAACCTACGAGCAGTACTTC. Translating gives CASSQAVLALTYEQYF.